The clone carrying this T cell receptor (beta chain) has more than one count but fewer than ten. CDR1 and CDR2 from the germline V gene are SGHDT and YYEEEE. V lost 1 base, J lost 3 bases, and 8 bases lay in between. There are 13 residues in the CDR3. MiXCR, applied by TCRdb to the RT-PCR reads, yields one record per CDR3 protein. The sample has 650,000 to 800,000 distinct CDR3 sequences, 12% to 15% seen once; the top ten hold roughly 3.9%. Sequencing was carried out using memory CD4+ T cells from blood. J is TRBJ2-7 and V is TRBV5-6, with D perhaps TRBD1 or TRBD2 (5 bases each). The source is a female donor in good health, serving as a healthy control. CDR3 loop: CASSLRGNYEQYF. The CDR3, as DNA: TGTGCCAGCAGCTTGCGGGGCAACTACGAGCAGTACTTC. Supplemented by reference TRBV5-6 and TRBJ2-7, the full variable domain reads DAGVTQSPTHLIKTRGQQVTLRCSPKSGHDTVSWYQQALGQGPQFIFQYYEEEERQRGNFPDRFSGHQFPNYSSELNVNALLLGDSALYLCASSLRGNYEQYFGPGTRLTVT.